The T cell receptor beta chain under discussion was sequenced for a study of OX40 agonist ivuxolimab in advanced cancers. CDR1 and CDR2 from the germline V gene are SNHLY and FYNNEI. Losses at the gene ends were 2 bases for V and 4 bases for J; bases not matched to a gene: 7. The CDR3 totals 15 residues. Study conclusions and caveats: Compared with others, partial responders at 0.1-3.0 mg/kg displayed clonal expansion among the lowest.

Method: immunoSEQ multiplex PCR; TCRdb's copy keeps in-frame clones and lacks some. The sample includes about 100,000 clones, about nine tenths of them seen just once. Concerning this clone itself: The antigen is unknown.

The genes are TRBV2 and TRBJ2-7, with 8 nucleotides matching TRBD1. The sequenced sample was CD4+ or CD8+ T cells sorted from blood, obtained in a trial of the OX40 agonist ivuxolimab. The TCR originated in an adult with an advanced solid tumor such as melanoma, head and neck, liver or kidney cancer. The CDR3 bases are TGTGCCAGCAGTGAACGGGGACAGGTCCGGTACGAGCAGTACTTC. The encoded protein is CASSERGQVRYEQYF.